Listed here are 6 T cell receptor beta chains from one sample, sequenced in a study of beta chain features in type 1 diabetes. General observations from the study: In all four CD4+ subsets, TCRB CDR3 length was significantly, moderately reduced in type 1 diabetes.

Antigens for these TCRs are unknown. As every portion of the isolated RNA was reverse transcribed, the sequencing read expressed TCRB transcripts. Generated by immunoSEQ multiplex PCR, the TCRdb table keeps only in-frame clones and is missing some. The sample has 300,000 to 400,000 clones; roughly 14% are singletons. Sequencing was carried out using naive CD4+ T cells from blood. The source is a woman younger than 35 with type 1 diabetes.

This chain uses TRBV30 with TRBJ1-2, with a tentative D call TRBD1 (6 bases). The germline V and J ends were trimmed by 0 bases and 4 bases, with 24 bases remaining between them. CDR1 and CDR2 (germline): GTSNPN, SVGIG (reference sequence). This CDR3 contains 18 residues. The CDR3 bases are TGTGCCTGGAGTGTTCCCTTGTATAGACAGGATGATCTCTATGGCTACACCTTC. Its protein product is CAWSVPLYRQDDLYGYTF.

The V and J genes are TRBV29-1 and TRBJ2-3, with 10 bases that match TRBD2. The junction had 13 bases not matched to a gene; V was cut back by 4 bases and J by 3 bases. The CDR3 is made up of 17 amino acids. The germline V gene has CDR1 SQVTM and CDR2 ANQGSEA. The CDR3 reads CSVGGLATPRRTDTQYF. In DNA form, the CDR3 reads TGCAGCGTTGGGGGACTAGCGACCCCAAGGCGAACAGATACGCAGTATTTT.

The V and J genes are TRBV27 and TRBJ1-1; perhaps TRBD1 as D (6 bases). Germline loops: CDR1 MNHEY, CDR2 SMNVEV (reference sequence). Trimming took 4 bases from V and 1 from J, leaving 10 bases between them. The CDR3 is made up of 14 amino acids. CDR3 coding DNA: TGTGCCAGCAGTTCAGGGGTGGCGAACACTGAAGCTTTCTTT. It translates to CASSSGVANTEAFF.

This clone was detected only a few times. The chain has TRBV30 and TRBJ1-5, with 9 bases identical to TRBD1. CDR1 and CDR2 from the germline V gene are GTSNPN and SVGIG (reference sequence). V shed 1 base and J 4 bases; nucleotides not matched to a gene: 11. There are 17 residues in the CDR3. CDR3 loop: CAWSEGAGTGSNQPQHF. The CDR3 region has the DNA TGTGCCTGGAGTGAAGGGGCCGGGACAGGGTCAAATCAGCCCCAGCATTTT.

The sample holds a few counts of this clone. The chain links TRBV27 to TRBJ2-1; possible D gene TRBD2, 5 bases. Trimming removed 5 bases from V and 6 bases from J, with 14 bases in between. CDR1 is MNHEY and CDR2 is SMNVEV in the germline V gene (reference sequence). The CDR3 covers 14 residues. CDR3 sequence: CASSPLRGGNEQFF. The CDR3 bases are TGTGCCAGCAGTCCGCTCCGAGGAGGCAATGAGCAGTTCTTC.

The chain recombines TRBV28 with TRBJ2-7, with TRBD1 matching 9 bases. Germline V CDR1 and CDR2: MDHEN, SYDVKM. J was trimmed by 5 bases and V by 7 bases; bases with no gene match: 3. This CDR3 spans 12 amino acids. In DNA form, the CDR3 reads TGTGCCAGCATAGGGGACAGGGACGAGCAGTACTTC. This gives the protein CASIGDRDEQYF.